This passage covers 24 T cell receptor beta chains from one sample sequenced in a study of shared clonotypes between healthy human individuals. Naive CD8 cells were CD45RO-negative, positively selected for CCR7, excluding terminally differentiated effector memory CD45RA+ cells. Assay: immunoSEQ multiplex PCR; the TCRdb copy retains only in-frame clones and omits some. In the table there are about 2 million clones, roughly 95% of which are singletons. Sequenced: naive CD8+ T cells sorted from blood. All receptors come from a man aged 18 to 30 in good health.

This clone showed up just once. The rearrangement joins TRBV11-2 to TRBJ1-1, with D perhaps TRBD1 (5 bases). The CDR3 sequence is 18 residues long. Germline-derived CDR1 and CDR2 are SGHAT and FQNNGV. V lost 5 bases and J 1 base, leaving 23 bases between the germline ends. The DNA for the CDR3 is TGTGCCAGCAGCAAAGGGAGACCAGGGTTAACTGGGAACACTGAAGCTTTCTTT. Amino acid sequence: CASSKGRPGLTGNTEAFF.

This clone was seen just once. This sample includes further DNA sequences coding for the same CDR3. The chain employs TRBV7-2 and TRBJ2-5, with 10 bases fitting TRBD2. This CDR3 region has 16 residues. The junction had 4 bases not matched to a gene; V was cut back by 1 base and J by 2 bases. The germline V gene has CDR1 SGHTA and CDR2 FQGNSA. The DNA of the CDR3 is TGTGCCAGCAGCTTAGTCCCAGCGGGGGGGCAAGAGACCCAGTACTTC. This sequence encodes CASSLVPAGGQETQYF.

As for this clone: The sample carries other DNA sequences with the same CDR3. The chain combines TRBV5-1 with TRBJ2-7; D is unresolved. V was shortened by 0 bases and J by 3 bases, with 4 bases between the two germline ends. The germline V gene encodes CDR1 SGHRS and CDR2 YFSETQ. The CDR3 is 12 amino acids. CDR3 sequence reads: CASSLDRYEQYF. The CDR3, as DNA: TGCGCCAGCAGCTTGGACCGCTACGAGCAGTACTTC.

The J gene is TRBJ1-4, the V gene TRBV7-9, with TRBD1 as a possible D gene (5 bases). CDR1 is SEHNR and CDR2 is FQNEAQ in the germline V gene (reference sequence). V lost 1 base, J lost 3 bases, and 15 bases lay in between. The CDR3 loop spans 17 amino acids. CDR3 sequence reads: CASSLEGGDVANEKLFF. The CDR3, as DNA: TGTGCCAGCAGCTTAGAGGGAGGGGACGTGGCTAATGAAAAACTGTTTTTT. The complete variable domain, with remaining parts taken from reference TRBV7-9 and TRBJ1-4, reads DTGVSQNPRHKITKRGQNVTFRCDPISEHNRLYWYRQTLGQGPEFLTYFQNEAQLEKSRLLSDRFSAERPKGSFSTLEIQRTEQGDSAMYLCASSLEGGDVANEKLFFGSGTQLSVL.

This CDR3 reads CASSLQTVSSYEQYF. The DNA of the CDR3 is TGTGCCAGCAGCTTACAGACTGTTAGCTCCTACGAGCAGTACTTC. This rearrangement joins TRBV11-2 to TRBJ2-7; D is undetermined. Germline V gene sequence: CDR1 SGHAT, CDR2 FQNNGV. This CDR3 is built from 15 residues. V shed 2 bases and J shed 0 bases, with 11 bases lying between them.

The chain recombines TRBV27 with TRBJ2-7; 11 bases map to TRBD1. CDR1 is MNHEY and CDR2 is SMNVEV in the germline V gene (reference sequence). CDR3 length equals 13 residues. Trimming cost V 2 bases and J 7 bases; bases outside gene matches: 1. CDR3 amino acids: CASSLRDRGEQYF. Written as DNA, the CDR3 is TGTGCCAGCAGTTTACGGGACAGGGGGGAGCAGTACTTC.

The V gene is TRBV27, the J gene TRBJ2-5; 12 bases map to TRBD2. Germline assignment: CDR1 MNHEY and CDR2 SMNVEV (reference sequence). The V segment lost 7 bases and the J segment 5 bases; nucleotides outside the gene matches: 8. This CDR3 region has 15 residues. For the CDR3, the DNA is TGTGCCAGCAACGTACTAGCGGGGGGTTTGGAGACCCAGTACTTC. Its translation: CASNVLAGGLETQYF.

The chain has TRBV27 and TRBJ2-1, with 11 bases matching TRBD2. The germline V gene has CDR1 MNHEY and CDR2 SMNVEV (reference sequence). The CDR3 extends over 15 amino acids. Germline trimming cut 7 bases from V and 7 bases from J; bases unmatched to any gene: 9. For the CDR3, the DNA is TGTGCCAGCACCCTTAGCGGGAGGGGCTGGAATGAGCAGTTCTTC. Residues: CASTLSGRGWNEQFF.

The rearrangement uses TRBV5-6 and TRBJ1-6, with a weak D call TRBD1 (6 bases). Germline lookup yields CDR1 SGHDT and CDR2 YYEEEE. V lost 4 bases to trimming and J lost 7 bases, with 18 bases between them. CDR3 length: 16 residues. CDR3 sequence: CASSLVVGGENSPLHF. CDR3 nucleotide sequence: TGTGCCAGCAGCCTGGTTGTCGGGGGCGAAAATTCACCCCTCCACTTT.

Comment on this clone: At the DNA level, this CDR3 is encoded by other sequences in the same sample as well. The chain couples TRBV30 to TRBJ2-2; weak D call: TRBD2 (5 bases). The CDR3 is made up of 13 amino acids. Germline CDR1 reads GTSNPN; CDR2 reads SVGIG (reference sequence). V dropped 0 bases and J dropped 5 bases, with 7 bases sitting between them. As DNA, the CDR3 is TGTGCCTGGAGTGTACGCGGGACCGGGGAGCTGTTTTTT. It is translated as CAWSVRGTGELFF.

This chain connects TRBV15 to TRBJ1-5; D is perhaps TRBD1 (6 bases). The CDR3 length is 16 residues. Germline V gives CDR1 LNHNV, CDR2 YYDKDF (reference sequence). Trimming removed 3 bases at V and 6 bases at J, with 18 bases between. The CDR3 DNA reads as TGTGCCACCAGCAGGCCGGGGGCGGGGGAAATTCAGCCCCAGCATTTT. This gives the protein CATSRPGAGEIQPQHF.

The V gene is TRBV5-3, the J gene TRBJ2-5; TRBD2 agrees at 14 bases. TRBV5-3 qualifies as an ORF whose function is uncertain. The CDR3 is 16 amino acids. Trimming at V came to 0 bases and at J to 4 bases, leaving 2 bases not matched to a gene. CDR3 sequence: CARSLGLAGGLETQYF. In DNA form, the CDR3 reads TGTGCCAGAAGCTTGGGACTAGCGGGGGGGCTAGAGACCCAGTACTTC.

J is TRBJ2-1 and V is TRBV7-8, with TRBD1 matching over 8 bases. The J segment lost 5 bases and the V segment lost 0 bases, leaving 6 bases of the junction unmatched. This CDR3 has 16 amino acids. Per the germline V gene, CDR1 is SGHVS and CDR2 is FQNEAQ. The CDR3 DNA reads TGTGCCAGCAGCTTAGCGCAGGGGGCCGGAGACAATGAGCAGTTCTTC. Residues: CASSLAQGAGDNEQFF. Supplemented by reference TRBV7-8 and TRBJ2-1, the full variable domain reads GAGVSQSPRYKVAKRGQDVALRCDPISGHVSLFWYQQALGQGPEFLTYFQNEAQLDKSGLPSDRFFAERPEGSVSTLKIQRTQQEDSAVYLCASSLAQGAGDNEQFFGPGTRLTVL.

The CDR3 reads CSGTPGGVNEQFF. For the CDR3, the DNA is TGCAGCGGGACCCCTGGAGGGGTCAATGAGCAGTTCTTC. The chain links TRBV29-1 to TRBJ2-1; D may be TRBD2 (6 bases). The germline V and J ends were trimmed by 7 bases and 6 bases, with 16 bases remaining between them. CDR1 is SQVTM and CDR2 is ANQGSEA in the germline V gene. This CDR3 has 13 residues.

About this clone: This specimen includes other DNA sequences encoding the same CDR3. This sequence joins TRBV19 and TRBJ2-7; the match to TRBD2 covers 7 bases. The CDR3 is 14 amino acids. Losses at the gene ends were 2 bases for V and 2 bases for J; bases not matched to a gene: 3. Germline V gene sequence: CDR1 LNHDA, CDR2 SQIVND (reference sequence). CDR3 coding DNA: TGTGCCAGTAGTATAACTAGCGAGGCCTACGAGCAGTACTTC. It is translated as CASSITSEAYEQYF.

In this sample, this clone turned up once. The chain recombines TRBV11-2 with TRBJ2-5; D uncertain. V shed 5 bases and J shed 0 bases, with 4 bases lying between them. CDR1 and CDR2 from the germline V gene are SGHAT and FQNNGV. The CDR3 length is 12 residues. The CDR3 is CASSRYQETQYF. CDR3 coding DNA: TGTGCCAGCAGCCGGTACCAAGAGACCCAGTACTTC.

This clone was seen more than once but under ten times. Other DNA sequences within the sample encode an identical CDR3. This chain joins TRBV2 and TRBJ2-1, with TRBD2 matching over 11 bases. The V and J ends lost 4 bases and 7 bases, in that order; junction bases with no gene match: 0. In germline, CDR1 is SNHLY, CDR2 FYNNEI. This CDR3 has 13 residues. The CDR3 DNA is TGTGCCAGCAGTGGACTAGCGGGGAATGAGCAGTTCTTC. Protein sequence: CASSGLAGNEQFF. Drawing the rest from reference TRBV2 and TRBJ2-1, the complete variable domain is EPEVTQTPSHQVTQMGQEVILRCVPISNHLYFYWYRQILGQKVEFLVSFYNNEISEKSEIFDDQFSVERPDGSNFTLKIRSTKLEDSAMYFCASSGLAGNEQFFGPGTRLTVL.

This sequence joins TRBV7-8 and TRBJ2-3, with D maybe TRBD1 (6 bases). Between the trimmed V and J ends, which lost 5 bases and 4 bases, there was a span of 10 bases. Germline lookup yields CDR1 SGHVS and CDR2 FQNEAQ. CDR3 size: 13 residues. The CDR3 coding sequence is TGTGCCAGCAGCCCCGACAGGCCAGATACGCAGTATTTT. This gives the protein CASSPDRPDTQYF.

This chain uses TRBV4-1 with TRBJ1-2; 7 bases map to TRBD1. Losses at the gene ends were 4 bases for V and 1 base for J; bases not matched to a gene: 9. The germline gives CDR1 MGHRA, CDR2 YSYEKL. The CDR3 runs 16 residues. The CDR3 spells CASSRTRTGFNYGYTF. CDR3 DNA: TGCGCCAGCAGCCGTACACGGACAGGCTTTAACTATGGCTACACCTTC.

This clone was seen a few times. Other DNA sequences in the sample encode the same CDR3. The chain couples TRBV28 to TRBJ1-1; 8 positions agree with TRBD1. The V gene's germline CDR1 is MDHEN and CDR2 SYDVKM. This CDR3 has 12 residues. The V gene end was trimmed by 6 bases and the J gene end by 6 bases; junction bases not matched to a gene: 3. The CDR3 DNA reads as TGTGCCAGCAGCGGACAGGGCTCTGAAGCTTTCTTT. Translated: CASSGQGSEAFF.

The chain recombines TRBV27 with TRBJ1-5; 9 bases agree with TRBD1. Germline V lookup: CDR1 MNHEY, CDR2 SMNVEV (reference sequence). V was clipped by 4 bases and J by 7 bases; unmatched bases: 5. This CDR3 has 14 residues. CDR3 nucleotides: TGTGCCAGCAGTTACCGGACAGGGGAACAGCCCCAGCATTTT. Protein product: CASSYRTGEQPQHF.

This sequence joins TRBV28 and TRBJ2-1; TRBD1 aligns across 9 bases. J was trimmed by 3 bases and V by 4 bases; bases with no gene match: 4. Germline CDR1 MDHEN, CDR2 SYDVKM. The CDR3 loop spans 15 amino acids. The CDR3 spells CASSSGQGNYNEQFF. The CDR3, as DNA: TGTGCCAGCAGTTCCGGACAGGGGAACTACAATGAGCAGTTCTTC.

Notes on this clone: Other DNA sequences in this specimen translate into the identical CDR3. The DNA of the CDR3 is TGTGCCAGCAGCTTGTCGGGGGTAAACATTCAGTACTTC. It specifies CASSLSGVNIQYF. The rearrangement links TRBV5-4 to TRBJ2-4; possibly TRBD2 for D (6 bases). The CDR3 runs 13 residues. Between the trimmed V and J ends, which lost 1 base and 6 bases, there was a span of 8 bases. CDR1 and CDR2 from the germline V gene are SGHNT and YYREEE (reference sequence).

The chain links TRBV6-1 to TRBJ1-4, with no clear D. V was shortened by 6 bases and J by 0 bases, with 11 bases between the two germline ends. The CDR3 consists of 15 residues. CDR1 and CDR2 from the germline V gene are MNHNS and SASEGT. The CDR3: CASSRKEATNEKLFF. The CDR3, as DNA: TGTGCCAGCAGCAGAAAGGAGGCAACTAATGAAAAACTGTTTTTT.